The sequence of this TCR beta chain was determined in a study of blood T cell repertoires in COVID-19. Background on the study: Some COVID-19 samples were acute and others convalescent; all came from the United States, Italy and Spain. PBMCs, B-cell-depleted T cells, or T cells were the source of the cDNA or gDNA that made up the material.

Original processing notes: Amplification of reference gene primers was used by the study to estimate nucleated cell counts. The data were produced by immunoSEQ multiplex PCR, yet TCRdb's version contains in-frame clones alone and is incomplete. D and trimming come from the DNA, and the V and J calls and clone size come from that table. Of about 210,000 clones in the sample, about 78% were seen once. CDR3 length: 15 residues. Trimming removed 5 bases from V and 4 bases from J; junction bases left unmatched: 3. Germline CDR1 SGHTA, CDR2 FQGTGA. The receptor was isolated from a woman aged 70-85 years with acute or convalescent COVID-19. V gene TRBV7-3 combines with J gene TRBJ2-2; 11 bases are a match to TRBD1. The sequenced material came from peripheral blood. The CDR3, as DNA: TGTGCCAGCAGCCAAGGGACAGGGGGCACCGGGGAGCTGTTTTTT. Translating it yields CASSQGTGGTGELFF.